Listed below are T cell receptor beta chains from one sample, sequenced in a study of shared clonotypes between healthy human individuals. Sequencing used immunoSEQ multiplex PCR; TCRdb keeps in-frame clones, though not all of them. The sample has over 2 million clones, around 90% seen once. The sequenced sample consisted of naive CD4+ T cells from PBMCs. These receptors were collected from a man in his late teens or twenties in good health. Some clones in this sample may be carry-over from other donors' samples. Each CDR3 is given with its conserved first and last residue. The order of the fields is CDR3 protein, clone size, V gene. Clone size is given for some rows only: seen once, a few or many times, or a class if the clone is expanded.

CASSLGQAEAFF,.,TRBV5-1
CASSLAPGTGANYGYTF,.,TRBV11-2
CASSIDREDQPQHF,.,TRBV5-4
CASRLSGNTIYF,.,TRBV27
CASSLSGRESSYEQYF,.,TRBV27
CASADPSGANVLTF,.,TRBV5-1
CASSPATGTYTEAFF,.,TRBV18
CASSLDTEGQYF,.,TRBV7-2
CASSPRPDYNEQFF,.,TRBV18
CASSLDSYNEQFF,.,TRBV5-4
CASSPPLGTETQYF,.,TRBV18
CASSYSFGGRTEAFF,.,TRBV10-3
CASSFVPSGEWAYEQYF,.,TRBV5-1
CATRSGRAGAGELFF,.,TRBV19
CASSGGTYYGYTF,.,TRBV25-1
CASSSYLGTGGAEAFF,.,TRBV27
CASSYTLSYNEQFF,.,TRBV11-2
CASSLGGGEQFF,.,TRBV5-1
CASIPASGATGELFF,.,TRBV6-6
CASSTGGGTLTDTQYF,.,TRBV28
CASSQTDYEQYF,.,TRBV7-9
CAWSVQGFNQPQHF,.,TRBV30
CASSTGTSGIGMEQYF,.,TRBV11-2
CASSDPGVEQYF,.,TRBV2
CASSRRNTGELFF,.,TRBV4-3
CASSGLTRDRYNEQFF,.,TRBV6-4
CASSPLRGNEQFF,.,TRBV7-3
CASSAAPGQHSGNTIYF,.,TRBV9
CASSPPGGGRADTQYF,.,TRBV13
CASSQAARRAEQYF,.,TRBV4-3
CASTPLGQYEQFF,.,TRBV11-2
CASSLGGDQETQYF,.,TRBV7-2
CASTGSGTTPREQYF,.,TRBV2
CASSPRGPDRSYEQYF,.,TRBV5-1
CASSKRSLQGNTEAFF,.,TRBV28
CASSPPRGEFYEQYF,.,TRBV18
CATAEQNTEAFF,once,TRBV28
CASSPPGFRTSGSNSYEQYF,.,TRBV18
CASSLGFRTSTSSTDTQYF,.,TRBV5-1
CASSHKGQQETQYF,.,TRBV4-2
CASSFRVKGLSGANVLTF,.,TRBV11-2
CASSVGQFSNQPQHF,.,TRBV9
CASGASSYEQYF,.,TRBV6-1
CASSPSRGGSETQYF,.,TRBV4-3